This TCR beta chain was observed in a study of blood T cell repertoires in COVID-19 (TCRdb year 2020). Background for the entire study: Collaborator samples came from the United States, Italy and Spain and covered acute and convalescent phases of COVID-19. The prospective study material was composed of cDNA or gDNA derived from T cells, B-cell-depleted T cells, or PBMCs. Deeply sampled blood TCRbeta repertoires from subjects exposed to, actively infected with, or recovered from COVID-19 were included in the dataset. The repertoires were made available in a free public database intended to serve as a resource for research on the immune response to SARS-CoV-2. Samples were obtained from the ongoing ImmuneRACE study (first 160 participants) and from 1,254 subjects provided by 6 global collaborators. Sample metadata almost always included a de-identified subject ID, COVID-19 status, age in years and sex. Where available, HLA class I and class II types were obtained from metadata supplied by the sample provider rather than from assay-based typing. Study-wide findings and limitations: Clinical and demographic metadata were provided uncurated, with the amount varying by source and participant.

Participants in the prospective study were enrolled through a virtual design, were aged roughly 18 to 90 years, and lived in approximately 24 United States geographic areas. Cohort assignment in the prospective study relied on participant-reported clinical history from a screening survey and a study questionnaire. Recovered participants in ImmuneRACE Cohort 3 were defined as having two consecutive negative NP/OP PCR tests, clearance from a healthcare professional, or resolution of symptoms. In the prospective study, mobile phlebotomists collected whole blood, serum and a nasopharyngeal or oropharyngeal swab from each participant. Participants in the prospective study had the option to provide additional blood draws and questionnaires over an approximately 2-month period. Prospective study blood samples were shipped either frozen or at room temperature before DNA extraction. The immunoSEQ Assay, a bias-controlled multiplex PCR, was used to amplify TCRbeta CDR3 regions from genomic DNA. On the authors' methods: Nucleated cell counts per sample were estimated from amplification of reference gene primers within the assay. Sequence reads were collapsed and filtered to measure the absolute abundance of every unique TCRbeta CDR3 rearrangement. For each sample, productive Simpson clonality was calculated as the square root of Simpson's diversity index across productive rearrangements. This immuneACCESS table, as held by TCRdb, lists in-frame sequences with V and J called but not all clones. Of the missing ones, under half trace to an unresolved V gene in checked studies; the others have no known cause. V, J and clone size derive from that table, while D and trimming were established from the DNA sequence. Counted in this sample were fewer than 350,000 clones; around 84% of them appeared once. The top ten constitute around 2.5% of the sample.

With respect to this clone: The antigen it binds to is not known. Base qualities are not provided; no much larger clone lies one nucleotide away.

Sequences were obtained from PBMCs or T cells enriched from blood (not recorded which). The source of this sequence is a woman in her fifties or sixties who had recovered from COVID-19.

CDR3 reads: CASSQGTAQLNTEAFF. The DNA is TGTGCCAGCTCACAAGGGACAGCCCAACTGAACACTGAAGCTTTCTTT. The chain is assembled from TRBV18 and TRBJ1-1; 7 central bases correspond to TRBD1. From V the trimming removes 4 bases and from J it removes 0 bases, while the gene matches leave 8 bases of the junction unaccounted for. The CDR3 runs 16 residues from the cysteine to the phenylalanine. Only CDR3 DNA remains: 48 bases, in frame from the first base. The germline V gene specifies KGHSH as CDR1 and LQKENI as CDR2.